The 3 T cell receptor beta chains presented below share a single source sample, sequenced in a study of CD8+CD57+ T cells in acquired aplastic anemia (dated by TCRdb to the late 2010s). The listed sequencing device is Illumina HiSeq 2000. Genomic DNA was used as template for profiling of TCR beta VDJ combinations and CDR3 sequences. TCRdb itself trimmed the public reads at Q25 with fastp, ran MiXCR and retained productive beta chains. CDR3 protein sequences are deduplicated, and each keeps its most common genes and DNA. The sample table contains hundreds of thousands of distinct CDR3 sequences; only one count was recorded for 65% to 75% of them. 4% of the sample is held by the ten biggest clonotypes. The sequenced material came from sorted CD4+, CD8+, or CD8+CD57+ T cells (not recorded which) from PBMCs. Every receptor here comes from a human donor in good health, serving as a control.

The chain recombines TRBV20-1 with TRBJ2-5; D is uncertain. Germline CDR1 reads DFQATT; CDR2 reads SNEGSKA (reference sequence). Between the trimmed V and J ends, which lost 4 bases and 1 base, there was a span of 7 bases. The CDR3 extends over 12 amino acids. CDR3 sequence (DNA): TGCAGTGCTATTGGCTCCCAAGAGACCCAGTACTTC. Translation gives CSAIGSQETQYF.

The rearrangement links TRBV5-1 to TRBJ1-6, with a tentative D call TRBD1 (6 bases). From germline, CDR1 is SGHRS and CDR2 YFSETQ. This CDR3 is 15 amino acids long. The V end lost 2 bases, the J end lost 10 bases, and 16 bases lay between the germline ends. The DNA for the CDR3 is TGCGCCAGCAGCTTTCCGGGGGCGCGGGGCTCACCCCTCCACTTT. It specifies CASSFPGARGSPLHF.

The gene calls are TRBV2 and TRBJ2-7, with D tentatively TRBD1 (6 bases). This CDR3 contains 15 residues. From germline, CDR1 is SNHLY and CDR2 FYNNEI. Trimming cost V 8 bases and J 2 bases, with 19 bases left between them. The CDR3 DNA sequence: TGTGCCAGCGGCGTAGGCCTACAGGGAACCTACGAGCAGTACTTC. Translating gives CASGVGLQGTYEQYF.